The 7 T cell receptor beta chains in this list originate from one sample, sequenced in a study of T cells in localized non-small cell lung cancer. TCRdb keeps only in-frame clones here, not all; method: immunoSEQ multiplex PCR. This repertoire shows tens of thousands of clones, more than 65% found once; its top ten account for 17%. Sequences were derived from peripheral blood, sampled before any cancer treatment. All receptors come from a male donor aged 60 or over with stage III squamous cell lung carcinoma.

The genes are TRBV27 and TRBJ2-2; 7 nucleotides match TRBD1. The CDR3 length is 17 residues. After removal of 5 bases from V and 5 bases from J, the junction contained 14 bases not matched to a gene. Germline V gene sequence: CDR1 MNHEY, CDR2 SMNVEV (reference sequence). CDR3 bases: TGTGCCAGCAGTCCTTACGCGACAGGGTTTAAGACCGGGGAGCTGTTTTTT. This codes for CASSPYATGFKTGELFF.

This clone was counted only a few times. CDR3 sequence reads: CAWSVTNTEAFF. CDR3 DNA: TGTGCCTGGAGTGTAACGAACACTGAAGCTTTCTTT. This sequence joins TRBV30 and TRBJ1-1; no clear D gene. The CDR3 consists of 12 residues. CDR1 is GTSNPN and CDR2 is SVGIG in the germline V gene (reference sequence). Trimming took off 0 bases at V and 1 base at J, with 3 bases between the two ends.

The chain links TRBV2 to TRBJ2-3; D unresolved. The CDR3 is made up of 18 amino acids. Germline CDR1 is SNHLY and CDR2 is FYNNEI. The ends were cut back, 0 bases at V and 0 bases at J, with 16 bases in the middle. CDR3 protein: CASSEAGPGEGSTDTQYF. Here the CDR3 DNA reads TGTGCCAGCAGTGAAGCCGGGCCAGGCGAAGGGAGCACAGATACGCAGTATTTT.

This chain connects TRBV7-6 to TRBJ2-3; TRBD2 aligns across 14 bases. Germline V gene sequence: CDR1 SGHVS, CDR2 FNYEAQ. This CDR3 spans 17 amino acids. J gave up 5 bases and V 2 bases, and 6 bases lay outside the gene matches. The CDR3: CASSLSGTSGRIDTQYF. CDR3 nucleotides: TGTGCCAGCAGCTTAAGTGGGACTAGCGGGAGAATAGATACGCAGTATTTT.

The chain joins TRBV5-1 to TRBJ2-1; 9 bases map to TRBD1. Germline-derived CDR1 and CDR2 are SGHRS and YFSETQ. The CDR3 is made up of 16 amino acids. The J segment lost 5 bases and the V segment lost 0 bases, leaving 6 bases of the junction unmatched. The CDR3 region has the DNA TGCGCCAGCAGCTTGGACCCCGGGACAGGGAACAATGAGCAGTTCTTC. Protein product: CASSLDPGTGNNEQFF.

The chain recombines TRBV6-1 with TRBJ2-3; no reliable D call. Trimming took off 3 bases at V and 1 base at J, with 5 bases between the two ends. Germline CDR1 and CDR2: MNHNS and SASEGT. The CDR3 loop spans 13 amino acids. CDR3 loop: CASSELRTDTQYF. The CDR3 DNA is TGTGCCAGCAGTGAGCTCCGCACAGATACGCAGTATTTT.

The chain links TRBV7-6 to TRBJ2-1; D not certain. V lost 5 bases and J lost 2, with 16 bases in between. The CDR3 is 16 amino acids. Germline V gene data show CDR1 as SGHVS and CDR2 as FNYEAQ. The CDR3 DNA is TGTGCCAGCAGCCCCCAAGGAGAAGGGACCTACAATGAGCAGTTCTTC. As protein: CASSPQGEGTYNEQFF.